The subject of this entry is one TCR beta chain. Repertoires were generated with immunoSEQ multiplex PCR, while TCRdb's copy carries only in-frame clones and drops some. The top ten hold roughly 3% of the sample, which has 210,000 or so clones, around 89% seen once. The data derive from a study of blood T cell repertoires in COVID-19. As for the study in general: Sources were T cells, B-cell-depleted T cells, or PBMCs; the material itself was cDNA or gDNA.

Trimming removed 0 bases at V and 11 bases at J, with 16 bases between. The CDR3 sequence is 14 residues long. Germline V CDR1 and CDR2: MNHEY, SVGEGT. The chain uses TRBV6-2 or TRBV6-3 and TRBJ1-1, with D tentatively TRBD1 (5 bases). Source material: peripheral blood. The source of this sequence is a young man with COVID-19, enrolled during active disease. Here the CDR3 reads CASSYSSREGYAFF. The CDR3 DNA reads TGTGCCAGCAGTTACTCGAGCAGGGAGGGGTATGCTTTCTTT.